This T cell receptor (beta chain) was documented in a study of control samples from healthy donors and cancer patients. With 8 bases removed from V and 1 base from J, the gap between germline ends came to 6 bases. Germline CDR1 is SGDLS and CDR2 is YYNGEE. The CDR3 has 11 residues. Measured with immunoSEQ multiplex PCR; TCRdb has only the in-frame clones, and not every one. The data show about 250,000 clones, over 70% seen once. The clonotype was recovered from an older woman with lung cancer. Input material: PBMCs. The chain carries TRBV9 and TRBJ1-1; possible D gene TRBD1, 6 bases. DNA of the CDR3: TGTGCCAGACAGGGGAACACTGAAGCTTTCTTT. This sequence encodes CARQGNTEAFF.